The present T cell receptor (beta chain) was sequenced within a study of PD-L1 blockade in urothelial cancer. This CDR3 comprises 12 residues. Trimming took 5 bases from V and 5 from J, leaving 9 bases between them. Germline V lookup: CDR1 SGHNT, CDR2 YENEEA. Clones were read by immunoSEQ multiplex PCR, and TCRdb kept only the in-frame ones, dropping some. The top ten hold over 13% of the sample, which has 35,000 to 55,000 clones, roughly 80% seen once. Noted time point: peripheral blood 6 weeks after treatment start. This receptor was taken from a man in his sixties with urothelial cancer. Material: PBMCs, obtained around atezolizumab (anti-PD-L1) treatment. The rearrangement joins TRBV11-3 to TRBJ2-5; D call uncertain. The CDR3 here is CASSHLGETQYF. The DNA for the CDR3 is TGTGCCAGCAGCCATCTCGGGGAGACCCAGTACTTC.